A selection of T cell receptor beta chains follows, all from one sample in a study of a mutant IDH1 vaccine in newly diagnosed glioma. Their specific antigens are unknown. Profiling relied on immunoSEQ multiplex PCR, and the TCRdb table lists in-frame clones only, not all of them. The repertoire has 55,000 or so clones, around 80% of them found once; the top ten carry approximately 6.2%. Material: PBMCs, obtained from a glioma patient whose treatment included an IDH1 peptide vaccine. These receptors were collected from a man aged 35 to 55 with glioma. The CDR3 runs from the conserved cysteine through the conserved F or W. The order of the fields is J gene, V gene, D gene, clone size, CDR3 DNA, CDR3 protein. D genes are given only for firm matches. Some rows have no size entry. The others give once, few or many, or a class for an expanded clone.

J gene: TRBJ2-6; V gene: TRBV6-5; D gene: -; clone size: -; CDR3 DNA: TGTGCCAGCAGTTACTCCTACTCTGGGGCCAACGTCCTGACTTTC; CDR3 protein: CASSYSYSGANVLTF
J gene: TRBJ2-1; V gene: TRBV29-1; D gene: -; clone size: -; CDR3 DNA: TGCAGCGTTGAATCCTTTAATGAGCAGTTCTTC; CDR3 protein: CSVESFNEQFF
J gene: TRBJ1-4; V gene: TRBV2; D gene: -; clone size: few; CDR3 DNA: TGTGCCAGCAGTAGGGGCGATCACGAAAAACTGTTTTTT; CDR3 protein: CASSRGDHEKLFF
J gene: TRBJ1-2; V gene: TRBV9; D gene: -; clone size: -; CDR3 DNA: TGTGCCAGCAGCGTAGAGGAGGGTCGTTCTTTTGGCTACACCTTC; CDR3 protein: CASSVEEGRSFGYTF
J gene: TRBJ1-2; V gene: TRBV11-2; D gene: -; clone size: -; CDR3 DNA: TGTGCCAGCAGCCGTGAGGGGAGAGGCTACACCTTC; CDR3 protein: CASSREGRGYTF
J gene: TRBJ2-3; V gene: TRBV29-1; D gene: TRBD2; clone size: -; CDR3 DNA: TGCAGCGTTGTCGGGGGGTACACAGATACGCAGTATTTT; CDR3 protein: CSVVGGYTDTQYF
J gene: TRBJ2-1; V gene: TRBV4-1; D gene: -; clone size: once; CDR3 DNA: TGCGCCAGCAGCCAAGAAGGGCCCTCCTGGCGGCAGTTCTTC; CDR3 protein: CASSQEGPSWRQFF
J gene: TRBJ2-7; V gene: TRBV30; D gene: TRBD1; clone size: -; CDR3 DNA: TGTGCCTGGAGCCCGACAGGGGGATACGGGCAGTACTTC; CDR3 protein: CAWSPTGGYGQYF
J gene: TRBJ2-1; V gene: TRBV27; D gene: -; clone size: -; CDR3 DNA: TGTGCCACCTTCGAACAGGGCCGGTATAATGAGCAGTTCTTC; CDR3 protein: CATFEQGRYNEQFF
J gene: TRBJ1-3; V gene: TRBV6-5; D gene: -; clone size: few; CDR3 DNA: TGTGCCAGCAGTTACCAGGCCACCTCTGGAAACACCATATATTTT; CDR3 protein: CASSYQATSGNTIYF
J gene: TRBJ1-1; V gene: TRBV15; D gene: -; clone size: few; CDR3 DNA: TGTGCCTCCAGACCGAAGATGAACACTGAAGCTTTCTTT; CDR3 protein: CASRPKMNTEAFF
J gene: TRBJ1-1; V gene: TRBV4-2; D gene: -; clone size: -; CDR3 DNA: TGTGCCAGCAGCCAAGGAGTCGGAACGGAAGCTTTCTTT; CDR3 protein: CASSQGVGTEAFF
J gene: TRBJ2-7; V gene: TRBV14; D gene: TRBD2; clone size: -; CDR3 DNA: TGTGCCAGCAGCCAACGGACTAGCGGGAGGTCCTACGAGCAGTACTTC; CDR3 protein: CASSQRTSGRSYEQYF
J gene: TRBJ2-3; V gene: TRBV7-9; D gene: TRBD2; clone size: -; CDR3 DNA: TGTGCCAGCAGCCCAAGAGGGCGGGGGGGCCTGTATACGCAGTATTTT; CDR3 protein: CASSPRGRGGLYTQYF
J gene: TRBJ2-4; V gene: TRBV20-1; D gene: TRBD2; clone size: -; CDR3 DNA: TGCAGTGCTAGTCGGGGGGTGGTTCAGTACTTC; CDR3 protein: CSASRGVVQYF
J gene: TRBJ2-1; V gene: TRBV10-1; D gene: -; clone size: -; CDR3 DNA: TGCGCCAGCAGTGAGTCGTGGAGGGTAGGGTACAATGAGCAGTTCTTC; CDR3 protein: CASSESWRVGYNEQFF
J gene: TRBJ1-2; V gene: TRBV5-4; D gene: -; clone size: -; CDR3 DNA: TGTGCCAGCAGCTTGGCCCAGCGAAACTATGGCTACACCTTC; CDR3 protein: CASSLAQRNYGYTF
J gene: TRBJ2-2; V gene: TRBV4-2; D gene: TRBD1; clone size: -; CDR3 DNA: TGTGCCAGCAGCCACGGGGACAGGGTGACCGGGGAGCTGTTTTTT; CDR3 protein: CASSHGDRVTGELFF
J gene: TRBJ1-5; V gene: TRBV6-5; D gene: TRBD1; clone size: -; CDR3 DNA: TGTGCCAGCAGTTCAACAGGGGGTCTCAATCAGCCCCAGCATTTT; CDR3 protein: CASSSTGGLNQPQHF
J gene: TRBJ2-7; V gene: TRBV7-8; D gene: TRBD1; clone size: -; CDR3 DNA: TGTGCCAGCAGCCCCGGGACAGGGTCCGACGAGCAGTACTTC; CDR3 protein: CASSPGTGSDEQYF
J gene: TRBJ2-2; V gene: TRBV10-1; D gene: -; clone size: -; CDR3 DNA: TGCGCCAGCACTAGGGGGGATGCCGGGGAGCTGTTTTTT; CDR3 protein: CASTRGDAGELFF
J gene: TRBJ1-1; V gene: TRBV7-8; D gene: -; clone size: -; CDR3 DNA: TGTGCCAGCAGCACACTCATGAACACTGAAGCTTTCTTT; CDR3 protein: CASSTLMNTEAFF
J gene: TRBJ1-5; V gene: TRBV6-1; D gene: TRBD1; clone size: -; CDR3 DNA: TGTGCCAGCAGTGGTTCGGACAGGGGAAGCAATCAGCCCCAGCATTTT; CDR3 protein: CASSGSDRGSNQPQHF
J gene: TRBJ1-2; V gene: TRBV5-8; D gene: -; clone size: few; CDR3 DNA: TGTGCCAGCAGCTCTGGGGGGGCTAACTATGGCTACACCTTC; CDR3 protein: CASSSGGANYGYTF
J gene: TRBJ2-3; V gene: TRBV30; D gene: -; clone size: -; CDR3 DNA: TGTGCCTGGAGTGTTCGGAGGGATACGCAGTATTTT; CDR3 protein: CAWSVRRDTQYF
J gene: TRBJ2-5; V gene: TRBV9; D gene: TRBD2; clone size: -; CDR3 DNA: TGTGCCAGCAGCGTAGGGGGACTAGCGGGGGGAGAGACCCAGTACTTC; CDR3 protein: CASSVGGLAGGETQYF
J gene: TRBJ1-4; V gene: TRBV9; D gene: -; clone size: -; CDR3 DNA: TGTGCCAGCAGCGGAGGGCCCTGGCAGGGGAATGAAAAACTGTTTTTT; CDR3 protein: CASSGGPWQGNEKLFF
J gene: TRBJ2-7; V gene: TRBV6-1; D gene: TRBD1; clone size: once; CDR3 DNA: TGTGCCAGCAGTGAAGCCGATGGACAGGGCGGCTACGAGCAGTACTTC; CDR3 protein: CASSEADGQGGYEQYF
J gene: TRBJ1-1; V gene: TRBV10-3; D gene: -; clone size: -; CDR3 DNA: TGTGCCATCAGTGACCGTGCAGGGGTTAACACTGAAGCTTTCTTT; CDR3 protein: CAISDRAGVNTEAFF
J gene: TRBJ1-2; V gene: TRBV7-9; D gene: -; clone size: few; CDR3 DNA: TGTGCCAGCAGCTTAGTTGGGGCTAACTATGGCTACACCTTC; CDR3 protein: CASSLVGANYGYTF
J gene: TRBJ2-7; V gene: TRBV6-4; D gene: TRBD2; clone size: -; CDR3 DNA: TGTGCCCTCCTCCCGGGGGGGGCAGGTCCCTACGAGCAGTACTTC; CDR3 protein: CALLPGGAGPYEQYF
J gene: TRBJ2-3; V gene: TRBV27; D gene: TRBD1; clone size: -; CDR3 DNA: TGTGCCAGCAGTTCCTGGACAGGGTCCCGAACAGATACGCAGTATTTT; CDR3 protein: CASSSWTGSRTDTQYF
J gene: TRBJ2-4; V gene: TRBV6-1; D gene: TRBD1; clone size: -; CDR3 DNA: TGTGCCAGCAGGGGGACAGGGGGAAACATTCAGTACTTC; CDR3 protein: CASRGTGGNIQYF
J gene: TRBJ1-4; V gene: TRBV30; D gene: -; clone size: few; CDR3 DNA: TGTGCCAGTCAAAGCAGGGGTAATGAAAAACTGTTTTTT; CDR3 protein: CASQSRGNEKLFF
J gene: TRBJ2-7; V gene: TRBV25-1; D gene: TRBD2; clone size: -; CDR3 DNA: TGTGCCAGCAGACTCACGGGGGGGTCCTACGAGCAGTACTTC; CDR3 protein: CASRLTGGSYEQYF
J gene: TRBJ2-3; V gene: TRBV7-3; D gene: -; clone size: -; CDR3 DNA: TGTGCCAGCAGCCGCCACAGCACAGATACGCAGTATTTT; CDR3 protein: CASSRHSTDTQYF
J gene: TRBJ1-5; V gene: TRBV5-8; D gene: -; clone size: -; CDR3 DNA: TGTGCCAGCACCGGACAATTAAATCAGCCCCAGCATTTT; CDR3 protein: CASTGQLNQPQHF
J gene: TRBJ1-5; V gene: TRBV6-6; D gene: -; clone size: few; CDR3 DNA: TGTGCCAGCAGTTACCCTGGCCAGCCCCAGCATTTT; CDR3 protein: CASSYPGQPQHF